This TCR beta chain was obtained from a study of CD8 T cells in ankylosing spondylitis. TCRdb fed the 5' RACE reads into MiXCR, producing one record per CDR3 protein. The sample lists roughly 150,000 distinct CDR3 sequences, around 9.6% occurring once. There are 12 residues in the CDR3. V was trimmed by 3 bases and J by 7 bases, leaving 10 bases between them. This clonotype has ten or more counts. This receptor was taken from a female donor with ankylosing spondylitis or in good health (not recorded which). This chain connects TRBV12-3 or TRBV12-4 to TRBJ2-7; no clear D gene. The sequencing input was blood, either unsorted or a sorted T cell fraction (not recorded which). CDR3 in amino acids: CASSFTSREQYF. Here the CDR3 DNA reads TGTGCCAGCAGTTTCACCTCACGGGAGCAGTACTTC.